Only a few counts were recorded for the clone carrying this TCR beta chain. Antigen specificity is unknown. This sample was taken from a study of T cells after yellow fever vaccination. CDR3 length equals 15 residues. Germline loops: CDR1 SGHTA, CDR2 FQGNSA. Trimming at V came to 1 base and at J to 4 bases, leaving 5 bases not matched to a gene. The TCR cDNA carried a universal primer site and UMIs from 5'RACE template switching. MiXCR, run by TCRdb on the 5' RACE reads, gives a single entry per CDR3 protein. The profile covers just under 600,000 distinct CDR3 sequences, with approximately 13% appearing a single time and about 14% taken by the ten largest. Findings and limits, study-wide: The secondary response peaked faster, at day 5 versus 15, but was weaker. Although most clonotypes did not, a small share appeared in both CD4 and CD8 compartments. The study re-detected most primary-vaccination clones after the booster (96% CD4, approximately 88% CD8).

This sample comprised PBMCs, obtained on the day of the yellow fever booster vaccination. The rearrangement uses TRBV7-2 and TRBJ2-5, with 8 bases fitting TRBD1. This clonotype originated in a man aged 25 to 40 who received the YFV17D yellow fever vaccine. The CDR3: CASSLGTGMGETQYF. CDR3 in DNA: TGTGCCAGCAGCTTAGGGACAGGGATGGGAGAGACCCAGTACTTC.